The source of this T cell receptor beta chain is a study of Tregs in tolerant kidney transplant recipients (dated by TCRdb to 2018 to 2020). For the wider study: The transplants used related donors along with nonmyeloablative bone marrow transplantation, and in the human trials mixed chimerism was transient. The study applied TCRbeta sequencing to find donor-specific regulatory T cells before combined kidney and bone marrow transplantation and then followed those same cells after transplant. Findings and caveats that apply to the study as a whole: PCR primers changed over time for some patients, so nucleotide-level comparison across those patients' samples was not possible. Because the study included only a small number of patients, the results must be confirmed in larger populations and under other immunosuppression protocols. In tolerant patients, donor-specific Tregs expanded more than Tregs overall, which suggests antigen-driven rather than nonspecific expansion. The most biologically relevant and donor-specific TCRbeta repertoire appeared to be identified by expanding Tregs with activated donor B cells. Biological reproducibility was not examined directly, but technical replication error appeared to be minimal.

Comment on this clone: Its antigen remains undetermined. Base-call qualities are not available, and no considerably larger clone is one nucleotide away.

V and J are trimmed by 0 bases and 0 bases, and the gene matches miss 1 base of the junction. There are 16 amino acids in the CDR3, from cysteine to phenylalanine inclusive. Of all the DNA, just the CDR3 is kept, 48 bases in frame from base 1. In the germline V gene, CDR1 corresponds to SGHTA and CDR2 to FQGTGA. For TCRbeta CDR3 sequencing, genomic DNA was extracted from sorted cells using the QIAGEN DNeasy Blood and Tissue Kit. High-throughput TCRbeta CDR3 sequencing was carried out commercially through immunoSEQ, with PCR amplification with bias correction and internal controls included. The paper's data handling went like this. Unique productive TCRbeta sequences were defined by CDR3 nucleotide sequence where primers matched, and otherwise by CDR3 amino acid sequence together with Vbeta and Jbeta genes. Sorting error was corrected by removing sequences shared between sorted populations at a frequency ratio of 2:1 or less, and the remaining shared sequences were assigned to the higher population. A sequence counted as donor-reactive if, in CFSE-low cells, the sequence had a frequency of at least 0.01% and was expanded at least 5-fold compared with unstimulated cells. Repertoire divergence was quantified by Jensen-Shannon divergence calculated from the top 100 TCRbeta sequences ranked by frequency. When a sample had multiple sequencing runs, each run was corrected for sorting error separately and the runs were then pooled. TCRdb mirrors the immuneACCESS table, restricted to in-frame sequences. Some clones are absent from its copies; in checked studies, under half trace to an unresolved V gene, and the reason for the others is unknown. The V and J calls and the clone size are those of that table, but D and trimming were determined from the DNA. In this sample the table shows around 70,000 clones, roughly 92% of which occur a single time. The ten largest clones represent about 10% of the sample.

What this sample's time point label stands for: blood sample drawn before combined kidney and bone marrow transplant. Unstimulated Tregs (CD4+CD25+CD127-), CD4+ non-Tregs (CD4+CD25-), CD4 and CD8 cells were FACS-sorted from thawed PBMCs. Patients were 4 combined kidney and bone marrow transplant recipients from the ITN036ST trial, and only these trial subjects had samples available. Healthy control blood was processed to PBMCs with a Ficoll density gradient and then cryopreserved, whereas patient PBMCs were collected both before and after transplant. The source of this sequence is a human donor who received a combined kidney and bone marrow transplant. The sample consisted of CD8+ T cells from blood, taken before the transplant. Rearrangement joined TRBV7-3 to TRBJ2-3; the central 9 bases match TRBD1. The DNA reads TGTGCCAGCAGCTTAACTGGACAGGGGAGCACAGATACGCAGTATTTT. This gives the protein CASSLTGQGSTDTQYF. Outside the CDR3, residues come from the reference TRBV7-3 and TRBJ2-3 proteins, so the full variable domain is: GAGVSQTPSNKVTEKGKYVELRCDPISGHTALYWYRQSLGQGPEFLIYFQGTGAADDSGLPNDRFFAVRPEGSVSTLKIQRTERGDSAVYLCASSLTGQGSTDTQYFGPGTRLTVL.